One and the same sample provided the 9 T cell receptor beta chains below, sequenced in a study of cytomegalovirus exposure and HLA in healthy donors. Both 60 Vbeta primers and 13 Jbeta primers went into the PCR. Using immunoSEQ multiplex PCR, the repertoire was profiled, and TCRdb retains in-frame clones only, with some absent. Of over 100,000 clones in the sample, 78% were seen once. Sequencing was done on a sample of PBMCs. Receptor source: a woman in her 30s in good health and CMV-seropositive.

The J gene is TRBJ2-3, the V gene TRBV10-3, with 9 nucleotides matching TRBD1. V shed 4 bases and J 3 bases; nucleotides not matched to a gene: 11. The CDR3 length is 17 residues. Germline values: CDR1 ENHRY, CDR2 SYGVKD. The CDR3 DNA sequence: TGTGCCATCAGTGGAGCAGGAGGGACAGGGAGGACAGATACGCAGTATTTT. This gives the protein CAISGAGGTGRTDTQYF.

This chain connects TRBV18 to TRBJ2-7; 8 nucleotides line up with TRBD1. Trimming removed 3 bases from V and 2 bases from J; junction bases left unmatched: 9. The germline V gene has CDR1 KGHSH and CDR2 LQKENI. The length of the CDR3 is 16 residues. CDR3 in amino acids: CASSPSGGQVTYEQYF. CDR3 nucleotides: TGTGCCAGCTCACCTTCCGGGGGACAGGTTACCTACGAGCAGTACTTC.

The chain carries TRBV9 and TRBJ2-1; TRBD2 agrees at 11 bases. The CDR3 spans 16 residues. The ends lost 4 bases at V and 5 bases at J; junction bases unmatched: 8. Looked up from germline, CDR1 is SGDLS and CDR2 is YYNGEE. CDR3 DNA sequence: TGTGCCAGCAGCATTAGCGGGGGGGCGATCCACAATGAGCAGTTCTTC. It specifies CASSISGGAIHNEQFF.

V and J are TRBV5-1 and TRBJ2-7, with D tentatively TRBD1 (5 bases). In germline, CDR1 is SGHRS, CDR2 YFSETQ. The CDR3 sequence is 17 residues long. Trimming took off 2 bases at V and 3 bases at J, with 21 bases between the two ends. The CDR3 coding sequence is TGCGCCAGCAGCTTTGGACGCGGTAGGGGCAGCGTCTACGAGCAGTACTTC. Protein product: CASSFGRGRGSVYEQYF.

This clone was counted between two and nine times. This rearrangement joins TRBV4-3 to TRBJ1-1; D remains unclear. The CDR3 has 17 amino acids. In germline, CDR1 is LGHNA, CDR2 YSLEER. The germline V and J ends were trimmed by 1 base and 1 base, with 16 bases remaining between them. The CDR3 bases are TGCGCCAGCAGCCAAGGTCTAGGCGGGCGGAAGAACACTGAAGCTTTCTTT. This encodes CASSQGLGGRKNTEAFF.

This clone was found once. CDR3 coding DNA: TGTGCCAGCAGTCCGGGACTCTGGTCTTCCGAGCAGTACTTC. Protein product: CASSPGLWSSEQYF. This sequence joins TRBV6-5 and TRBJ2-7; D is possibly TRBD2 (6 bases). Trimming shortened V by 5 bases and J by 6 bases, and 17 bases separated the two germline ends. Germline V CDR1 and CDR2: MNHEY, SVGAGI. The CDR3 has 14 amino acids.

The chain employs TRBV28 and TRBJ2-7; 7 bases map to TRBD1. CDR3 length equals 14 residues. J was trimmed by 6 bases and V by 4 bases; bases with no gene match: 9. Per the germline V gene, CDR1 is MDHEN and CDR2 is SYDVKM. CDR3 amino acids: CASSSTGEVSEQYF. CDR3 nucleotides: TGTGCCAGCAGTTCAACAGGGGAAGTCTCCGAGCAGTACTTC.

The chain recombines TRBV7-2 with TRBJ2-7; 10 positions agree with TRBD1. Per germline, CDR1 SGHTA and CDR2 FQGNSA. The CDR3 has 15 amino acids. With V trimmed by 3 bases and J by 0 bases, 2 bases remained unmatched. Written as DNA, the CDR3 is TGTGCCAGCAGCTTCGGGACAGGGGTCTCCTACGAGCAGTACTTC. Translated: CASSFGTGVSYEQYF. Based on the CDR3 plus reference TRBV7-2 and TRBJ2-7, the full variable domain is GAGVSQSPSNKVTEKGKDVELRCDPISGHTALYWYRQSLGQGLEFLIYFQGNSAPDKSGLPSDRFSAERTGGSVSTLTIQRTQQEDSAVYLCASSFGTGVSYEQYFGPGTRLTVT.

The chain employs TRBV4-3 and TRBJ1-6, with unresolved D. Trimming took off 0 bases at V and 5 bases at J, with 8 bases between the two ends. The CDR3 consists of 15 residues. CDR1 is LGHNA, CDR2 YSLEER, per germline. This chain's CDR3 is CASSQDLADNSPLHF. The CDR3 nucleotides read TGCGCCAGCAGCCAAGATCTTGCAGATAATTCACCCCTCCACTTT.